This T cell receptor beta chain was profiled in a study of cytomegalovirus exposure and HLA in healthy donors. Overall study context: Earlier, fewer than 140 million unique TCR beta sequences were recovered from around 190 million T cells by an analysis.

Regarding donors, all were healthy bone marrow donors. To note about this clone: What it binds is not known.

The PCR ran on 60 Vbeta and 13 Jbeta primers. Assay used: immunoSEQ multiplex PCR; TCRdb lists only in-frame clones, some missing. The sample records about 140,000 clones, over 80% being singletons. Overall study findings and caveats: In a later analysis, parvovirus B19, influenza, CMV and Epstein-Barr virus appeared linked to several top co-occurrence clusters. A later analysis showed TCR association rates differing by HLA locus, peaking at DRB1 and lowest at HLA-C.

The clonotype originates from a female donor in good health and CMV-seronegative. The material sequenced was PBMCs.

The CDR3: CASSPETGTNTEAFF. The CDR3 coding sequence is TGCGCCAGCAGCCCAGAGACAGGGACAAACACTGAAGCTTTCTTT. The chain joins TRBV5-1 to TRBJ1-1; 7 bases align to TRBD1. This CDR3 has 15 residues. With V trimmed by 4 bases and J by 2 bases, 8 bases remained unmatched. Germline-derived CDR1 and CDR2 are SGHRS and YFSETQ.